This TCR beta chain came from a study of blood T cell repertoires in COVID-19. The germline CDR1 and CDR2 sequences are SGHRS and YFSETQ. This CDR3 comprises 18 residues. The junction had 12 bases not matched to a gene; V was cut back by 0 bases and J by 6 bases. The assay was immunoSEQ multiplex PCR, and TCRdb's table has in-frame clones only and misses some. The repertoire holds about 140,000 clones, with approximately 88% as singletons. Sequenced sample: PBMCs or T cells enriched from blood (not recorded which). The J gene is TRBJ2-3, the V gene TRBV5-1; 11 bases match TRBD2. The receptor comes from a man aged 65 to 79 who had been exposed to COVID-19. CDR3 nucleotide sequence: TGCGCCAGCAGCTTGGTCGCGACTAGCGGGATGGTTAAGGATACGCAGTATTTT. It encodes CASSLVATSGMVKDTQYF.